The 10 T cell receptor beta chains presented below share a single source sample, sequenced in a study of regulatory T cells in long-lasting Graves disease. Construction of the TCR beta libraries employed iRepertoire HTBI primers in conjunction with Arm-PCR of CDR3 regions. TCRdb reprocessed the multiplex PCR reads with MiXCR, giving one entry per CDR3 protein. The sample shows about 540,000 distinct CDR3 sequences, roughly 14% of them seen only once. The time point denotes: newly diagnosed GD, antithyroid drugs for less than 3 months. Extracted PBMC RNA gave rise to the TCR library. Another study also made use of these data, one on T cells in Graves' hyperthyroidism and ophthalmopathy.

The sequences come from peripheral blood mononuclear cells (PBMCs), collected at new diagnosis, from a patient treated with antithyroid drugs. These receptor sequences come from a man aged 25 to 40 with Graves disease.

The CDR3 DNA reads as TGCAGTGCTAGCGAGGGTCGGGAGCAGTACTTC. Protein sequence: CSASEGREQYF. This rearrangement joins TRBV20-1 to TRBJ2-7; perhaps TRBD2 as D (5 bases). The CDR3 covers 11 residues. V lost 3 bases and J 7 bases, leaving 10 bases between the germline ends. Looked up from germline, CDR1 is DFQATT and CDR2 is SNEGSKA (reference sequence).

This clonotype was picked up a small number of times. This chain links TRBV5-1 with TRBJ2-1; 13 bases map to TRBD2. The CDR3 length is 22 residues. Looked up from germline, CDR1 is SGHRS and CDR2 is YFSETQ. With V trimmed by 3 bases and J by 7 bases, 25 bases remained unmatched. The DNA for the CDR3 is TGCGCCAGCAGCTCCCCCATTTTAGGACTAGCGGGAGTGTCGCCTTATAGGAATGAGCAGTTCTTC. Amino acid sequence: CASSSPILGLAGVSPYRNEQFF.

This clonotype was detected many times. Here the CDR3 reads CASKVQGADEKLFF. The DNA for the CDR3 is TGTGCCAGCAAAGTTCAGGGGGCGGATGAAAAACTGTTTTTT. The V call is TRBV12-3 or TRBV12-4, the J call TRBJ1-4, with 8 bases aligning to TRBD1. V was clipped by 7 bases and J by 6 bases; unmatched bases: 7. The CDR3 length is 14 residues.

On this clonotype: This may be a read error, as it is one base from a much larger clone. V usage is TRBV10-2 and J usage is TRBJ2-2; 11 nucleotides match TRBD2. The J segment lost 7 bases and the V segment lost 8 bases, leaving 9 bases of the junction unmatched. The CDR3 consists of 15 residues. The germline gives CDR1 WSHSY, CDR2 SAAADI. Here the CDR3 DNA reads TGCGCCAGCGGTCTAGCGGGAGGAAGAGGCGGGGAGCTGTTTTTT. Protein sequence: CASGLAGGRGGELFF.

V usage is TRBV6-4 and J usage is TRBJ2-5; D not resolved. TRBJ2-7 explains the end of the DNA better; the J call may be wrong. CDR3 length equals 13 residues. Germline CDR1 and CDR2: MRHNA and SNTAGT. The CDR3 DNA is TGTGCCAGCAGTGCCGAGGATACCTACGAGCAGTACTTC. Its translation is CASSAEDTYEQYF.

Only a few counts were recorded for this clonotype. The chain carries TRBV19 and TRBJ2-1, with D tentatively TRBD2 (6 bases). Between the trimmed V and J ends, which lost 9 bases and 7 bases, there was a span of 16 bases. This CDR3 is 13 amino acids long. From germline, CDR1 is LNHDA and CDR2 SQIVND (reference sequence). DNA of the CDR3: TGTGCCAGCCGGGGGAGGTGGCTTAATGAGCAGTTCTTC. Encoded protein: CASRGRWLNEQFF.

This clonotype appeared many times. The chain recombines TRBV2 with TRBJ2-3; 13 positions agree with TRBD2. This CDR3 region has 16 residues. The V and J ends lost 6 bases and 4 bases, in that order; junction bases with no gene match: 7. Germline assignment: CDR1 SNHLY and CDR2 FYNNEI. DNA of the CDR3: TGTGCCAGCAGGGGGACTAGCGGGAATGTTGCAGATACGCAGTATTTT. As protein: CASRGTSGNVADTQYF.

The chain carries TRBV30 and TRBJ1-5, with 7 bases that match TRBD1. The length of the CDR3 is 16 residues. Trimming took 2 bases from V and 4 from J; bases not matched to a gene: 11. Looked up from germline, CDR1 is GTSNPN and CDR2 is SVGIG (reference sequence). For the CDR3, the DNA is TGTGCCTGGAGTCTTGCCAGGGGGAAGGTTAATCAGCCCCAGCATTTT. This encodes CAWSLARGKVNQPQHF.

For this clonotype: It is likely a read error, because the conserved phenylalanine at the end of the CDR3 is missing. The V call is TRBV12-5, the J call TRBJ1-3; tentatively, D is TRBD1 (5 bases). V shed 7 bases and J shed 1 base, with 17 bases lying between them. The CDR3 length is 16 residues. CDR1 is LGHNT and CDR2 is FRNRAP in the germline V gene. The CDR3 loop reads CASVPGQGASGNTIYL. The CDR3 DNA reads TGTGCTAGTGTCCCGGGGCAGGGTGCTTCTGGAAACACCATATATCTT.

This sequence joins TRBV7-9 and TRBJ2-1; 9 positions agree with TRBD2. The CDR3 sequence is 16 residues long. V gave up 4 bases and J gave up 6 bases; unmatched junction bases: 10. CDR1 SEHNR and CDR2 FQNEAQ come from the germline V gene (reference sequence). The DNA for the CDR3 is TGTGCCAGCAGCTACCCCGGACTAGCGACCCGCAATGAGCAGTTCTTC. Protein: CASSYPGLATRNEQFF.